This T cell receptor (beta chain) emerged from a study of cytomegalovirus exposure and HLA in healthy donors (dated by TCRdb to the late 2010s). As for the study more broadly: An earlier analysis of several hundred of the donors reported around 280 Gb of sequence data and approximately 120 million unique TCR beta sequences obtained from around 170 million T cells. Approximately 330 gigabases of sequencing data and tens of millions of unique TCR sequences made up an early release that covered under 750 HLA-typed donors. Among the roughly 430 genotyped donors, around 81% belonged to the genetic ancestry cluster associated with self-reported Caucasian donors. The study aimed to test whether signatures of past pathogen exposure could be identified by cataloging public T cell receptors. The study profiled the T cell repertoires of more than 500 subjects by immunosequencing and related them to cytomegalovirus serostatus. Along with the approximately 670-subject first cohort, a separate validation cohort of over a hundred different subjects was used. To predict cytomegalovirus infection status, the study brought together high-throughput TCR immunosequencing, statistical association of individual TCRs with disease status, and machine learning. To study patterns of TCR occurrence, a later analysis re-analyzed previously published TCR beta repertoires from 650 to 750 donors and added high-resolution HLA genotyping. Rather than drawing on any new phenotypic data, the later analysis identified candidate immune exposures from TCR beta sequences and the way those sequences occurred across donors. An earlier analysis of fewer than 750 of the donors used high-throughput TCR beta sequencing to judge whether each TCR beta V gene segment behaved as functional or pseudogenic. Alongside the repertoire data, information on donor age, sex, ethnicity and CMV serostatus was compiled. A later genetic analysis used genome-wide SNP genotypes for about 60% of the roughly 670 donors, treating that subset as a discovery cohort. All discovery cohort repertoires had been generated on a single sequencing platform. HLA typing covered class I and class II loci at four-digit resolution. Typing coverage differed by locus: A, B, C, DRB1 and DQB1 were typed in roughly 629-640 donors, DQA1 in 522, DPA1 in some 570, and DPB1 in approximately 450. Roughly five DR-DQ haplotypes were handled as single units for association and clustering, since linkage in the cohort was strong. Across approximately 400 genotyped donors of the cohort, an average of about 200,000 unique TCR beta nucleotide sequences per donor were sequenced, and approximately 17% of those sequences were non-productive.

Results the study describes overall, beyond this receptor: Across donors, most TCR sequences were observed very rarely, whereas some public TCRs were present in many individuals. A later analysis associated 15,000 or so TCR beta sequences with specific HLA alleles at a false discovery rate of 0.05. When HLA alleles, especially DR and DQ, strongly co-occurred, attributing TCR associations to individual alleles was difficult. Presence/absence analyses assumed roughly uniform sequencing depth across donors, an assumption that may not hold. Linkage disequilibrium might explain the correlated functional status among segregating V segments, but an unknown experimental factor could not be excluded. In a later analysis, several top co-occurrence clusters were reported to appear linked to parvovirus B19, influenza, CMV and Epstein-Barr virus. Because some donors lacked HLA typing at each locus, the association tests relied only on the typed subset. A later genetic analysis associated a missense DCLRE1C variant with V-gene and J-gene trimming of TCR beta chains, and an independent cohort replicated the association. Because counts were too low, under 20 rarely observed V segments, including chromosome 9 orphons, were left out of the earlier analysis of over 550 of the donors. In vitro tests confirmed that three of the cytomegalovirus-associated TCR beta chains recognize cytomegalovirus antigens. A further reported finding was that TCR beta sequences accurately predicted the HLA-A and HLA-B alleles for most subjects in the first cohort. In both the original and validation cohorts, the classifier was reported to diagnose cytomegalovirus status with high specificity and sensitivity. An earlier analysis of 450 to 750 of the donors showed that most TCR beta V segments appeared in productive rearrangements either about 87% or about 30% of the time, which broadly matched IMGT annotations. Because the 87-base-pair reads could not distinguish some IMGT-functional V segments, including TRBV6-2 and TRBV6-3, those segments were excluded. For the cohort, immune exposure information was limited to CMV serostatus. A cluster of highly shared sequence variants was judged likely to be a technical artifact of the sequencing pipeline. In a later analysis, HLA-associated TCR beta chains showed more clonal expansion and lower generation probabilities than non-associated chains that were equally common. The cohort was sequenced for TCR beta chains only, and without alpha or paired-chain data the features that could be detected were limited. According to a later analysis, TCR association rates differed among HLA loci, with DRB1 alleles showing the most associated TCRs and HLA-C alleles showing the fewest. It was suggested by the authors that the approach could potentially be generalized to other disease states and immunological phenotypes. A later analysis found that most CMV-associated TCR beta chains appeared HLA-restricted, with HLA associations seemingly driven largely by CMV exposure. In a later genetic analysis, fewer N-insertions in productive TCRs were reported among donors in an Asian-associated ancestry cluster than the approximately 670-donor mean. The study gave a list of 150 to 200 TCR beta chains associated with cytomegalovirus.

CDR1 and CDR2, looked up from the germline V gene, are SGHVS and FQNEAQ. V ends up 5 bases short and J 2 bases short, with an unmatched junction base count of 14. From the cysteine up to the phenylalanine, the CDR3 has a length of 19 residues. Only CDR3 DNA is held: 57 bases, read in frame from base 1. Library prep was done by the immunoSEQ multiplex PCR assay. A mixture of 60 forward primers for TCR Vbeta segments and 13 reverse primers for TCR Jbeta segments was used in the multiplex PCR. A multiplex PCR assay on genomic DNA amplified the CDR3 region of rearranged TCR beta genes. On the Illumina HiSeq System, the amplified TCR beta libraries were sequenced as 87-base-pair reads. The paper's processing steps were these. A later analysis tallied 80 million to 95 million unique TCR beta chains across the 666 repertoires, and about 10 million of those chains were shared by two or more donors. Raw reads were error-corrected and collapsed into unique sequences by a nearest-neighbor algorithm in which closely related sequences were merged to remove PCR and sequencing errors. Alignment of CDR3 sequences to IMGT reference sequences was used to assign V, D and J gene segments. For a sequence to be retained, a match of at least six nucleotides to both a V gene segment and a J gene segment was required. Rearrangements were classified as productive when the CDR3 lacked stop codons and remained in frame with V and J, and all other rearrangements were classified as non-productive. Following IMGT convention, CDR3 was defined as the stretch from the second conserved V-encoded cysteine up to the conserved J-encoded phenylalanine. Sequences without an unambiguous match to a single V gene segment were excluded from the earlier analysis of several hundred of the donors. An earlier analysis of about 590 of the donors classified V segments as functional when productive rearrangements were above 56.7% and as segregating when the standard deviation between donors was above 5%. A statistical classification framework was built for diagnosing cytomegalovirus status from the catalog of TCR beta chain sequences. V and J gene assignment, in a later analysis, came from comparing TCR nucleotide sequences with IMGT/GENE-DB human TR gene sequences. In a later analysis, CDR3 sequences and most-parsimonious VDJ recombination scenarios were assigned using the TCRdist pipeline. A later analysis defined each TCR beta chain by its CDR3 amino acid sequence plus V-gene family, and excluded reads lacking a unique V-gene family. To address suspected cross-contamination and a sequencing artifact, a later analysis removed 592 highly shared, low-generation-probability nucleotide sequences. A later analysis calculated a clonal expansion index for each public chain from normalized within-repertoire ranks of inferred template counts. In a later analysis, generation probabilities were computed with a VDJ recombination model fitted to out-of-frame rearrangements, and the resulting probabilities were checked against IGoR. In a later analysis, TCR-TCR, TCR-HLA and TCR-CMV co-occurrence was scored with hypergeometric tests, and a repertoire-size bias correction was applied to TCR pairs. In a later analysis, false discovery rates were estimated by permuting HLA or CMV assignments 20 times. In a later analysis, co-occurring TCRs were grouped with DBSCAN, and TCRdist sequence similarity was added when clustering was performed within HLA-allele-positive subsets. Repertoires with fewer than 30,000 or more than 120,000 public chains, plus five repertoires with anomalous nucleotide sharing, were excluded from co-occurrence clustering. What TCRdb holds here is the immuneACCESS table cut down to in-frame rearrangements. Part of the clones is not present; checked against another copy, under half of the missing clones reflect an unresolved V gene, and the others are unexplained. V, J and clone size reflect that table, while D and trimming were determined from the DNA. The sample table holds about 170,000 clones, of which around 83% were seen once. The ten largest clones capture approximately 2.5% of the sample.

In total, over 600 healthy bone marrow donors made up the cohort. At the time of sampling, every cohort member was nominally healthy, though immune exposures that went unrecorded were likely present. The donor was CMV seropositive and was included in the group of some 290 seropositive cohort members. A peripheral blood sample was provided by each donor, and peripheral blood mononuclear cells were used for TCR beta sequencing. The Qiagen DNeasy Blood Extraction Kit was used to extract genomic DNA from the blood cell samples. A remark on this clone: The antigen it binds to is not known. Within one base of it there is no much larger clone, and no base qualities were kept.

This receptor chain uses TRBV7-8 and TRBJ2-7, and TRBD2 aligns with 14 junction nucleotides. The clonotype was recovered from a man between 25 and 39 years old in good health and CMV-seropositive. The sample taken for sequencing was PBMCs. In nucleotides, the sequence is TGTGCCAGCAGCCTACCGACCGGGACTAGCGGGAGTATCACCTACGAGCAGTACTTC. Translated, it gives CASSLPTGTSGSITYEQYF.